Listed below are T cell receptor beta chains from one sample, sequenced in a study of beta chain features in type 1 diabetes. Generated by immunoSEQ multiplex PCR, the TCRdb table keeps only in-frame clones and is missing some. The sample contains 680,000 or so clones, roughly 16% of which appear only once. Sequencing input: naive CD4+ T cells from blood. These TCRs come from a man aged 18 to 29 in good health. CDR3s include the opening cysteine and the closing phenylalanine or tryptophan. The D gene is left open where the match is weak. The size field is filled for only some rows; it gives once, few, many or a size class.

cdr3_aa: CASSHQWQYSPTQYF; cdr3_nt: TGTGCCAGCAGTCATCAGTGGCAATATAGTCCTACGCAGTATTTT; clone_size: few; j_call: TRBJ2-3; v_call: TRBV28; d_call: .
cdr3_aa: CAWRRLQGVVTQYF; cdr3_nt: TGTGCCTGGAGAAGATTACAGGGGGTGGTGACCCAGTACTTC; clone_size: few; j_call: TRBJ2-5; v_call: TRBV30; d_call: TRBD1
cdr3_aa: CASSQETYNEQFF; cdr3_nt: TGCGCCAGCAGCCAAGAGACCTACAATGAGCAGTTCTTC; clone_size: .; j_call: TRBJ2-1; v_call: TRBV4-3; d_call: .
cdr3_aa: CASSLDRGQHNEQFF; cdr3_nt: TGCGCCAGCAGCTTGGACAGGGGACAACACAATGAGCAGTTCTTC; clone_size: .; j_call: TRBJ2-1; v_call: TRBV5-1; d_call: TRBD1
cdr3_aa: CASSETGGYWDGYTF; cdr3_nt: TGTGCCAGCAGCGAAACAGGGGGCTATTGGGATGGCTACACCTTC; clone_size: .; j_call: TRBJ1-2; v_call: TRBV6-1; d_call: TRBD1
cdr3_aa: CATGPLTSTDTQYF; cdr3_nt: TGTGCCACCGGTCCCCTGACTAGCACAGATACGCAGTATTTT; clone_size: .; j_call: TRBJ2-3; v_call: TRBV18; d_call: .
cdr3_aa: CASATEIASRTPGSCFF; cdr3_nt: .; clone_size: .; j_call: TRBJ2-2; v_call: TRBV27; d_call: .
cdr3_aa: CASSQSPTSGRRRGSEQFF; cdr3_nt: TGTGCCAGCAGTCAATCCCCGACTAGCGGGAGAAGGAGGGGGAGTGAGCAGTTCTTC; clone_size: .; j_call: TRBJ2-1; v_call: TRBV7-2; d_call: TRBD2
cdr3_aa: CASSLSGRALREQYF; cdr3_nt: TGTGCCAGCAGTTTATCAGGACGTGCCCTACGGGAGCAGTACTTC; clone_size: few; j_call: TRBJ2-7; v_call: TRBV27; d_call: .
cdr3_aa: CASSVERPPGELFF; cdr3_nt: TGTGCCAGCAGCGTAGAAAGGCCCCCCGGGGAGCTGTTTTTT; clone_size: few; j_call: TRBJ2-2; v_call: TRBV9; d_call: .
cdr3_aa: CATGSDTIYF; cdr3_nt: TGTGCCACCGGTAGTGACACCATATATTTT; clone_size: .; j_call: TRBJ1-3; v_call: TRBV10-3; d_call: .
cdr3_aa: CASRRAGANVLTF; cdr3_nt: TGTGCCAGCCGGCGGGCTGGGGCCAACGTCCTGACTTTC; clone_size: .; j_call: TRBJ2-6; v_call: TRBV2; d_call: .
cdr3_aa: CASSEPGGSSYEQYF; cdr3_nt: TGTGCCAGCAGTGAACCTGGGGGAAGCTCCTACGAGCAGTACTTC; clone_size: few; j_call: TRBJ2-7; v_call: TRBV10-3; d_call: .
cdr3_aa: CASSQGLMGNGYTF; cdr3_nt: TGTGCCAGCAGCCAAGGCCTCATGGGGAACGGCTACACCTTC; clone_size: few; j_call: TRBJ1-2; v_call: TRBV4-2; d_call: .
cdr3_aa: CASSPDGLSTQYF; cdr3_nt: TGTGCCAGCTCACCAGACGGGCTAAGTACGCAGTATTTT; clone_size: few; j_call: TRBJ2-3; v_call: TRBV18; d_call: .
cdr3_aa: CASSGQGPPADTQYF; cdr3_nt: TGTGCCAGCAGCGGACAGGGGCCCCCCGCAGATACGCAGTATTTT; clone_size: .; j_call: TRBJ2-3; v_call: TRBV6-1; d_call: TRBD1
cdr3_aa: CASSSRRRVHIQYF; cdr3_nt: TGTGCCAGCAGCTCCCGGCGACGGGTTCACATTCAGTACTTC; clone_size: .; j_call: TRBJ2-4; v_call: TRBV11-2; d_call: .
cdr3_aa: CANSPKVDTGELFF; cdr3_nt: TGTGCCAACAGCCCCAAGGTGGACACCGGGGAGCTGTTTTTT; clone_size: few; j_call: TRBJ2-2; v_call: TRBV7-2; d_call: .
cdr3_aa: CASSPRMGSYNEQFF; cdr3_nt: TGTGCCAGCAGCCCCAGGATGGGATCCTACAATGAGCAGTTCTTC; clone_size: few; j_call: TRBJ2-1; v_call: TRBV7-3; d_call: .
cdr3_aa: CASSLQGGYGYTF; cdr3_nt: TGTGCCAGCAGCTTGCAGGGAGGCTATGGCTACACCTTC; clone_size: .; j_call: TRBJ1-2; v_call: TRBV7-8; d_call: .
cdr3_aa: CASSQQGFGTEAFF; cdr3_nt: TGTGCCAGCAGCCAACAGGGGTTCGGTACTGAAGCTTTCTTT; clone_size: .; j_call: TRBJ1-1; v_call: TRBV14; d_call: .
cdr3_aa: CASSLGQGTEAFF; cdr3_nt: TGTGCCAGCAGCCTAGGACAGGGGACTGAAGCTTTCTTT; clone_size: .; j_call: TRBJ1-1; v_call: TRBV21-1; d_call: .
cdr3_aa: CASSERDIYGYTF; cdr3_nt: TGTGCCAGCAGTGAACGGGACATTTATGGCTACACCTTC; clone_size: .; j_call: TRBJ1-2; v_call: TRBV6-1; d_call: .
cdr3_aa: CASGLTSYEQYF; cdr3_nt: TGTGCTAGTGGTTTGACCTCCTACGAGCAGTACTTC; clone_size: few; j_call: TRBJ2-7; v_call: TRBV12-5; d_call: .
cdr3_aa: CASSASHQETQYF; cdr3_nt: TGTGCCAGTAGTGCGTCCCACCAAGAGACCCAGTACTTC; clone_size: .; j_call: TRBJ2-5; v_call: TRBV19; d_call: .
cdr3_aa: CASSYGPGGETQYF; cdr3_nt: TGTGCCAGCAGTTACGGTCCGGGAGGGGAGACCCAGTACTTC; clone_size: few; j_call: TRBJ2-5; v_call: TRBV6-6; d_call: TRBD2
cdr3_aa: CASSQSRQGAGCTF; cdr3_nt: TGTGCCAGCAGCCAAAGCAGACAGGGCGCTGGCTGCACCTTC; clone_size: .; j_call: TRBJ1-2; v_call: TRBV14; d_call: TRBD1
cdr3_aa: CASSPTRGTQYF; cdr3_nt: TGTGCCAGCAGCCCTACACGTGGTACGCAGTATTTT; clone_size: .; j_call: TRBJ2-3; v_call: TRBV5-6; d_call: .
cdr3_aa: CASSLANAGTGQETQYF; cdr3_nt: TGTGCCAGCAGCTTAGCAAACGCCGGGACAGGTCAAGAGACCCAGTACTTC; clone_size: few; j_call: TRBJ2-5; v_call: TRBV7-2; d_call: TRBD1
cdr3_aa: CAWSAGQGATDTQYF; cdr3_nt: TGTGCCTGGAGCGCCGGACAGGGGGCGACAGATACGCAGTATTTT; clone_size: few; j_call: TRBJ2-3; v_call: TRBV30; d_call: TRBD1
cdr3_aa: CAISRDSEAFF; cdr3_nt: TGTGCCATCAGCCGGGACAGTGAAGCTTTCTTT; clone_size: many; j_call: TRBJ1-1; v_call: TRBV10-3; d_call: TRBD1